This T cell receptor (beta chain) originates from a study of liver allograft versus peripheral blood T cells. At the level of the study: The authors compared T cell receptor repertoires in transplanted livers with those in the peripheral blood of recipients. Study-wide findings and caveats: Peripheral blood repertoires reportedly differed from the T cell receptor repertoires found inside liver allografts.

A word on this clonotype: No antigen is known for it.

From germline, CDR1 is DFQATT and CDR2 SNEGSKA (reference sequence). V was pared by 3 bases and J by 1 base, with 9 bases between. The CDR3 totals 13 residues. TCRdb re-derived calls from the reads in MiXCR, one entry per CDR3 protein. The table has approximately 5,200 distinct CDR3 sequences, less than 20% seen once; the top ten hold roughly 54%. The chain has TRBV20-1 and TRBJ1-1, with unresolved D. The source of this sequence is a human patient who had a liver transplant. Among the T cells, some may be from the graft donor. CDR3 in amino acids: CSASAGENTEAFF. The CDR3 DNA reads TGCAGTGCTAGTGCAGGCGAGAACACTGAAGCTTTCTTT.